This TCR beta chain was profiled in a study of blood T cells in healthy people across ages. Findings of the study overall: Donor CMV status was unknown, possibly confounding expanded clonotype changes. Diversity of TCR beta correlated strongly with naive T cell percentage.

Combining a sample-barcoded 5' primer with a J-beta primer mix, a second PCR ran for roughly 7 to 12 cycles. TCRdb ran MiXCR on the 5' RACE reads and lists one entry per CDR3 protein. In the table there are roughly 1,300,000 distinct CDR3 sequences, approximately 60% of which are singletons. In the case of this clonotype: Its target is not known.

The germline V gene has CDR1 SGHVS and CDR2 FQNEAQ. J gave up 8 bases and V 5 bases, and 11 bases lay outside the gene matches. This CDR3 has 16 residues. V gene TRBV7-8 combines with J gene TRBJ2-4; 11 nucleotides align to TRBD1. The sequencing input was blood. This TCR was sampled from a man between 18 and 29 years old in good health. Written as DNA, the CDR3 is TGTGCCAGCAGCGCCGGGACAGGGGGTTTGGTGTACATTCAGTACTTC. It is translated as CASSAGTGGLVYIQYF.